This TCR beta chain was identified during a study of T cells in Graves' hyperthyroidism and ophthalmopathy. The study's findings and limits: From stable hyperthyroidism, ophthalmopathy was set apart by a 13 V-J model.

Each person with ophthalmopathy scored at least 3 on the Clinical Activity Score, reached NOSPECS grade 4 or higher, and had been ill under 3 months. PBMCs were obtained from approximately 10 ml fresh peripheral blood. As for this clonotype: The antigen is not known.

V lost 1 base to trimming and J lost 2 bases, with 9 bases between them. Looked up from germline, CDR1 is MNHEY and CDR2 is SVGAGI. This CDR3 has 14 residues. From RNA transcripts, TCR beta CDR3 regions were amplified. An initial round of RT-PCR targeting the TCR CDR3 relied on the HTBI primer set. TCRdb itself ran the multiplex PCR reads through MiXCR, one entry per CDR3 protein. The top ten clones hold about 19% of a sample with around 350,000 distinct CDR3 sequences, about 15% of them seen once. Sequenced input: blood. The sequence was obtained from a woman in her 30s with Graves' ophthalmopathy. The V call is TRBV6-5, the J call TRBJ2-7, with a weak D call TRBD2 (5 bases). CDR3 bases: TGTGCCAGCAGTTACTTTCCGGAGGCCTACGAGCAGTACTTC. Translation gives CASSYFPEAYEQYF.